Presented here are 4 T cell receptor beta chains from one specimen sequenced in a study of shared clonotypes between healthy human individuals. Positive CCR7 selection of CD45RO-negative cells yielded the naive CD8 cells, and terminally differentiated effector memory CD45RA+ cells were excluded. Sequencing used immunoSEQ multiplex PCR; TCRdb keeps in-frame clones, though not all of them. The data show just over 2,000,000 clones, with roughly 94% seen just once and 0.9% to 1.4% held by the top ten. Sequencing used naive CD8+ T cells sorted from blood. Source of these receptors: a young man in good health.

This chain uses TRBV11-2 with TRBJ1-4, with D possibly matching TRBD1 (6 bases). In germline, CDR1 is SGHAT, CDR2 FQNNGV. V gave up 4 bases and J gave up 0 bases, with 18 bases separating them. The CDR3 extends over 18 amino acids. The CDR3 coding sequence is TGTGCCAGCAGCTCCCCCGGGGGGGACAATCCAACTAATGAAAAACTGTTTTTT. This codes for CASSSPGGDNPTNEKLFF.

A remark on this clone: At one end the junction does not follow the germline gene, possibly because of a read error. The rearrangement uses TRBV28 and TRBJ1-1; D gene unclear. The CDR3 runs 15 residues. In germline, CDR1 is MDHEN, CDR2 SYDVKM. The CDR3 coding sequence is TGTGCCAGCCGTTTTGAGGCGCAACGGGCCGCTGAAGCTTTCTTT. Translated: CASRFEAQRAAEAFF.

This chain links TRBV6-5 with TRBJ1-1, with D unresolved. The CDR3 loop spans 13 amino acids. Trimming shortened V by 5 bases and J by 1 base, and 8 bases separated the two germline ends. Germline CDR1 MNHEY, CDR2 SVGAGI. For the CDR3, the DNA is TGTGCCAGCAGTGCCCTACAGAACACTGAAGCTTTCTTT. It encodes CASSALQNTEAFF.

This chain joins TRBV10-3 and TRBJ2-7; D is unresolved. The CDR3 spans 12 residues. Germline V gene sequence: CDR1 ENHRY, CDR2 SYGVKD. Between the trimmed V and J ends, which lost 2 bases and 2 bases, there was a span of 4 bases. The chain's CDR3 is CAISEDTYEQYF. In DNA, the CDR3 is TGTGCCATCAGTGAGGACACCTACGAGCAGTACTTC.